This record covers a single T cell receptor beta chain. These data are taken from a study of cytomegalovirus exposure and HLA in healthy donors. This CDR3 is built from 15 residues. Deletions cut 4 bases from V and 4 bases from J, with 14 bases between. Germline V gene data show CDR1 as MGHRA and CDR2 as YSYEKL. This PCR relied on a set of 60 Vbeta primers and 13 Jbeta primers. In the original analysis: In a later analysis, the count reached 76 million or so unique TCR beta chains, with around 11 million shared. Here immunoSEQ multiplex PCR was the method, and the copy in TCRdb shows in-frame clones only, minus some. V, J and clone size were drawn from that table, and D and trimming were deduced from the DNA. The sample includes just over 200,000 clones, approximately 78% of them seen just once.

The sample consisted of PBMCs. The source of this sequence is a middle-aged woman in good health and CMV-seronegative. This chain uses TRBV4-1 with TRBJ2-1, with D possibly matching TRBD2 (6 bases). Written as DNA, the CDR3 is TGCGCCAGCAGCCCTCGCTTGGGACTTTACAATGAGCAGTTCTTC. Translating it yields CASSPRLGLYNEQFF.